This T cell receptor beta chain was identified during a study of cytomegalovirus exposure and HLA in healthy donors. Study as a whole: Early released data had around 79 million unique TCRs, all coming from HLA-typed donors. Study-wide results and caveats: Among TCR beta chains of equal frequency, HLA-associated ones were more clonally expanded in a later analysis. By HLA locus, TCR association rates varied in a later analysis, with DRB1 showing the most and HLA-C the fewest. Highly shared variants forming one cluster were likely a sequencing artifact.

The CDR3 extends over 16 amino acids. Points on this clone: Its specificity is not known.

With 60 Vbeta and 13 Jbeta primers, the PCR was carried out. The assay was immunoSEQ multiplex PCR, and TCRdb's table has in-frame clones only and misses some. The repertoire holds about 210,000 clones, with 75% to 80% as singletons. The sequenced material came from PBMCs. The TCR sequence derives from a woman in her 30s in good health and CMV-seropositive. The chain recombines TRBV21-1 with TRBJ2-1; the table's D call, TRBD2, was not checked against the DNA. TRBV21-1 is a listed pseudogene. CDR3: CASSKVWAGGPSEQFF. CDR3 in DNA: TGTGCCAGCAGCAAAGTATGGGCGGGAGGGCCCTCTGAGCAGTTCTTC.